Listed here are 12 T cell receptor beta chains from one sample, sequenced in a study of blood T cell repertoires in COVID-19. TCRdb keeps only in-frame clones here, not all; method: immunoSEQ multiplex PCR. The data show 250,000 to 350,000 clones, 80% to 95% seen once. Sequencing was carried out using PBMCs or T cells enriched from blood (not recorded which). The source of these receptors is a woman aged 25 to 39 who had recovered from COVID-19.

The genes are TRBV6-1 and TRBJ1-5; D not resolved. The CDR3 totals 13 residues. Trimming removed 2 bases from V and 6 bases from J, with 8 bases in between. CDR1 and CDR2 from the germline V gene are MNHNS and SASEGT. The CDR3 nucleotides read TGTGCCAGCAGTGAAACTTTTCTTCAGCCCCAGCATTTT. It yields the protein CASSETFLQPQHF.

The sample holds a few counts of this clone. Other DNA sequences within the sample encode an identical CDR3. This chain joins TRBV2 and TRBJ2-2; TRBD1 might be the D (5 bases). The germline V gene encodes CDR1 SNHLY and CDR2 FYNNEI. The V end was cut by 2 bases, the J end by 6 bases, with 7 bases between. The CDR3 runs 13 residues. DNA for the CDR3: TGTGCCAGCAGTGAACAGGGCCCCGGGGAGCTGTTTTTT. This translates into CASSEQGPGELFF.

V gene TRBV11-2 combines with J gene TRBJ1-2; tentative D call: TRBD1 (5 bases). Germline CDR1 and CDR2: SGHAT and FQNNGV. V lost 5 bases and J lost 2, with 12 bases in between. This CDR3 contains 14 residues. The CDR3, as DNA: TGTGCCAGCAGCCCAATAAGACAGAACTATGGCTACACCTTC. Translated, it gives CASSPIRQNYGYTF.

This chain uses TRBV28 with TRBJ1-1, with D perhaps TRBD1 (5 bases). From germline, CDR1 is MDHEN and CDR2 SYDVKM. Trimming cost V 6 bases and J 5 bases, with 10 bases left between them. The length of the CDR3 is 12 residues. CDR3 sequence reads: CASRAGFTEAFF. The CDR3 coding sequence is TGTGCCAGCAGAGCAGGGTTTACTGAAGCTTTCTTT. Combining the CDR3 with reference TRBV28 and TRBJ1-1 gives the whole variable domain DVKVTQSSRYLVKRTGEKVFLECVQDMDHENMFWYRQDPGLGLRLIYFSYDVKMKEKGDIPEGYSVSREKKERFSLILESASTNQTSMYLCASRAGFTEAFFGQGTRLTVV.

The chain employs TRBV28 and TRBJ1-5, with TRBD1 matching 7 bases. V dropped 6 bases and J dropped 2; count of bases not matched to a gene: 1. Germline-derived CDR1 and CDR2 are MDHEN and SYDVKM. The CDR3 is 13 residues long. The CDR3 is CASRTGRNQPQHF. The CDR3 DNA sequence: TGTGCCAGCAGGACAGGGCGCAATCAGCCCCAGCATTTT.

V gene TRBV7-2 combines with J gene TRBJ2-3; maybe TRBD2 (6 bases). Germline CDR1 and CDR2: SGHTA and FQGNSA. CDR3 size: 15 residues. Deletions cut 1 base from V and 0 bases from J, with 8 bases between. CDR3 sequence (DNA): TGTGCCAGCAGCTTAGAACGGGGGAGCACAGATACGCAGTATTTT. It specifies CASSLERGSTDTQYF.

The gene calls are TRBV5-4 and TRBJ1-2; possibly TRBD1 for D (5 bases). The germline CDR1 and CDR2 sequences are SGHNT and YYREEE (reference sequence). The CDR3 length is 14 residues. The V and J ends lost 1 base and 3 bases respectively, with 10 bases between them. This chain's CDR3 is CASSLNRGDYGYTF. CDR3 nucleotide sequence: TGTGCCAGCAGCTTGAATCGGGGGGACTATGGCTACACCTTC.

The chain recombines TRBV28 with TRBJ1-1; D remains unclear. Trimming pared 5 bases from V and 4 bases from J, leaving 17 bases between. Per the germline V gene, CDR1 is MDHEN and CDR2 is SYDVKM. The CDR3 totals 15 residues. For the CDR3, the DNA is TGTGCCAGCAGTCCCCTTGGAGGTCTCCTCACTGAAGCTTTCTTT. As protein: CASSPLGGLLTEAFF.

The genes are TRBV28 and TRBJ2-5; 10 bases line up with TRBD1. V was clipped by 5 bases and J by 5 bases; unmatched bases: 8. CDR1 is MDHEN, CDR2 SYDVKM, per germline. CDR3 length: 15 amino acids. The CDR3 region has the DNA TGTGCCAGCAGTCGACCGGGACAGGGGCTGGAGACCCAGTACTTC. Its protein product is CASSRPGQGLETQYF.

The chain has TRBV3-1 (or the pseudogene TRBV3-2) and TRBJ1-2; tentatively, D is TRBD1 (5 bases). Germline V lookup: CDR1 LGHDT, CDR2 YNNKEL (reference sequence). The V end was cut by 4 bases, the J end by 4 bases, with 10 bases between. This CDR3 has 13 amino acids. CDR3 amino acids: CASSRGRAYGYTF. Here the CDR3 DNA reads TGTGCCAGCAGCCGTGGCAGGGCCTATGGCTACACCTTC.

V and J are TRBV4-1 and TRBJ2-5; 8 bases line up with TRBD2. Germline V gene sequence: CDR1 MGHRA, CDR2 YSYEKL. The CDR3 runs to 15 residues. V lost 1 base and J lost 7; bases outside the gene matches: 8. DNA for the CDR3: TGCGCCAGCAGCCAAGGGGCGGGGGGCGGAGGGACCCAGTACTTC. It yields the protein CASSQGAGGGGTQYF.

The chain combines TRBV28 with TRBJ2-1, with D perhaps TRBD2 (6 bases). The CDR3 consists of 14 residues. The germline gives CDR1 MDHEN, CDR2 SYDVKM. The germline V and J ends were trimmed by 6 bases and 4 bases, with 13 bases remaining between them. The CDR3 sequence is CASRAASEYNEQFF. Here the CDR3 DNA reads TGTGCCAGCAGGGCCGCTAGCGAGTACAATGAGCAGTTCTTC.